The following is a TCR beta chain sequence with its context. In the original analysis: The assay estimated nucleated cells by amplifying reference gene primers. Profiling relied on immunoSEQ multiplex PCR, and the TCRdb table lists in-frame clones only, not all of them. V and J calls and clone size follow that table, whereas D and trimming were derived from the DNA. The sample records roughly 180,000 clones, 80% to 90% being singletons. Trimming removed 6 bases from V and 4 bases from J, with 18 bases in between. The germline V gene encodes CDR1 SGHVS and CDR2 FNYEAQ. There are 16 residues in the CDR3. The source of the sample is a study of blood T cell repertoires in COVID-19. As for the study in general: Acute and convalescent COVID-19 samples came from the United States, Italy and Spain. From T cells, B-cell-depleted T cells, or PBMCs came the material, which was cDNA or gDNA.

The clonotype originates from a middle-aged man who had recovered from COVID-19. Material: peripheral blood. The chain uses TRBV7-6 and TRBJ2-2, with a tentative D call TRBD1 (6 bases). The CDR3 spells CASSPPQGSSTGELFF. The CDR3 DNA is TGTGCCAGCAGTCCACCACAGGGATCTAGCACCGGGGAGCTGTTTTTT.